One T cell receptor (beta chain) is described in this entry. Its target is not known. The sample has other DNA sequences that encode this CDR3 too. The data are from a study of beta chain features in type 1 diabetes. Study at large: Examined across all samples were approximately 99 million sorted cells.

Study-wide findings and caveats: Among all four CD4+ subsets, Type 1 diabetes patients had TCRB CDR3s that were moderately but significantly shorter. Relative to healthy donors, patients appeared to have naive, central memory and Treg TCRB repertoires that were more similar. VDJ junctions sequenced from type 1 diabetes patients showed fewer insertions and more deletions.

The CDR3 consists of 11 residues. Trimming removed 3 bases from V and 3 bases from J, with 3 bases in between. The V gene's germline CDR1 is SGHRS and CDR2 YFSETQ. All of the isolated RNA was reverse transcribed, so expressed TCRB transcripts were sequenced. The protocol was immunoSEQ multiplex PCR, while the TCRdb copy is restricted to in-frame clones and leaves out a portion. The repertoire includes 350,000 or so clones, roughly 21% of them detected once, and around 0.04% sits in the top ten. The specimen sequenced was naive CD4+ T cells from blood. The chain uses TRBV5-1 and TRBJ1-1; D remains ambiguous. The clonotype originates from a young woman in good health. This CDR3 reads CASSSDTEAFF. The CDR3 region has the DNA TGCGCCAGCAGCTCGGACACTGAAGCTTTCTTT.